These T cell receptor beta chains were read from a single sample in a study of blood T cell repertoires in COVID-19. Using immunoSEQ multiplex PCR, the repertoire was profiled, and TCRdb retains in-frame clones only, with some absent. The table has about 220,000 clones, more than 75% seen once. Input material: peripheral blood. Receptors originate from a man aged 45 to 65 who had recovered from COVID-19. Both conserved end residues are part of each CDR3. The order of the fields is V gene, J gene, D gene, clone size, CDR3 DNA, CDR3 protein. A D gene is named only where the DNA matches it firmly. Expanded clones are given a class, and other clones once, few, many or no size at all.

TRBV19	TRBJ2-7	TRBD2	NA	TGTGCCAGTAGTATAGCTCCGGGAGGCTCCTACGAGCAGTACTTC	CASSIAPGGSYEQYF
TRBV6-6	TRBJ2-7	TRBD2	NA	TGTGCCAGCAGTTCATCGGTCGGGAGGGCGCTCTACGAGCAGTACTTC	CASSSSVGRALYEQYF
TRBV18	TRBJ2-1	TRBD2	once	TGTGCCAGCTCACCCCGGGAGGGGAGCTCCTACAATGAGCAGTTCTTC	CASSPREGSSYNEQFF
TRBV6-4	TRBJ2-7	NA	NA	TGTGCCAGCAGTGACCTCCGGACCAAAGGGAGGCATTACGAGCAGTACTTC	CASSDLRTKGRHYEQYF
TRBV3-1/TRBV3-2	TRBJ1-1	TRBD1	NA	TGTGCCAGCAGCCAAGGTAAGACAGGGACCACTGAAGCTTTCTTT	CASSQGKTGTTEAFF
TRBV9	TRBJ2-2	NA	few	TGTGCCAGCAGCGGGCGGGAGAACACCGGGGAGCTGTTTTTT	CASSGRENTGELFF
TRBV27	TRBJ2-1	NA	once	TGTGCGCCTCGCGGGCAGTTCTTC	CAPRGQFF
TRBV7-9	TRBJ2-7	NA	NA	TGTGCCAGCAGCTCTCGAGGAGGCTACGAGCAGTACTTC	CASSSRGGYEQYF
TRBV9	TRBJ2-3	TRBD2	NA	TGTGCCAGCAGCCGAAATAGCGGGAGGGGCACAGATACGCAGTATTTT	CASSRNSGRGTDTQYF
TRBV19	TRBJ2-7	TRBD2	NA	TGTGCCAGTAGTTTAGGTCGAGCGGGAGAATCCCACGAGCAGTACTTC	CASSLGRAGESHEQYF
TRBV19	TRBJ2-3	TRBD2	NA	TGTGCCAGTAGAGTGGGAGGGGCTATCACAGATACGCAGTATTTT	CASRVGGAITDTQYF
TRBV28	TRBJ1-2	TRBD1	once	TGTGCCAGCAGTTCCACCGGGACAGGGGGCTATGGCTACACCTTC	CASSSTGTGGYGYTF
TRBV23-1	TRBJ1-5	NA	NA	TGCGCCAGCAGTCAATCGGGGGAGGGCAATCAGCCCCAGCATTTT	CASSQSGEGNQPQHF
TRBV7-9	TRBJ1-1	TRBD1	once	TGTGCCAGCAGCCCTCGGACAGGGCCTAACACTGAAGCTTTCTTT	CASSPRTGPNTEAFF
TRBV3-1/TRBV3-2	TRBJ1-1	NA	once	TGTGCCAGCAGCCAAGGGATAATAAGGGGCACTGAAGCTTTCTTT	CASSQGIIRGTEAFF
TRBV24-1	TRBJ2-3	NA	NA	TGTGCCACCAGTGATTTGCAGAGCACAGATACGCAGTATTTT	CATSDLQSTDTQYF
TRBV11-2	TRBJ1-2	TRBD1	once	TGTGCCAGCAGCTTAGGAAACAGGGGAGGAGATGGCTACACCTTC	CASSLGNRGGDGYTF
TRBV28	TRBJ1-2	NA	NA	TGTGCCAGCACGGGCAGGGAGGGGGTTAACTATGGCTACACCTTC	CASTGREGVNYGYTF
TRBV30	TRBJ1-1	TRBD1	NA	TGTGCCTGGAGGGGACAGTTGAACACTGAAGCTTTCTTT	CAWRGQLNTEAFF
TRBV18	TRBJ1-3	TRBD1	NA	TGTGCCAGCTCACCACCGGGGACAGTCTCTGGAAACACCATATATTTT	CASSPPGTVSGNTIYF
TRBV6-5	TRBJ2-1	NA	NA	TGTGCCAGCAGTTACGCGGACAGCTCCTACAATGAGCAGTTCTTC	CASSYADSSYNEQFF
TRBV24-1	TRBJ2-2	TRBD2	NA	TGTGCCACCAGTGATTTGGGGAGGGACACCGGGGAGCTGTTTTTT	CATSDLGRDTGELFF
TRBV28	TRBJ2-1	TRBD2	once	TGTGCCAGCAGTCCGATACTAGCGGGAGGGAATGAGCAGTTCTTC	CASSPILAGGNEQFF
TRBV6-1	TRBJ2-7	NA	NA	TGTGCCAGCAGTGAAACGACACACTCCTACGAGCAGTACTTC	CASSETTHSYEQYF
TRBV6-2/TRBV6-3	TRBJ2-1	NA	NA	TGTGCCAGCAGTTACCCCAGTAATGAGCAGTTCTTC	CASSYPSNEQFF
TRBV12-5	TRBJ2-1	TRBD2	NA	TGTGCTAGTGGTTTCACCGGGACTAGCGGGCCGTATAGCTCCTACAATGAGCAGTTCTTC	CASGFTGTSGPYSSYNEQFF
TRBV9	TRBJ1-4	NA	NA	TGTGCCAGCAGCGTAGCCTCTTGGGGGGACGGTACAACTAATGAAAAACTGTTTTTT	CASSVASWGDGTTNEKLFF
TRBV5-5	TRBJ1-1	NA	few	TGTGCCAGCAGCTTGGCAGCCGGGGACACTGAAGCTTTCTTT	CASSLAAGDTEAFF
TRBV5-4	TRBJ2-7	TRBD2	NA	TGTGCCAGCAGCTTGGAGGTGTCTAGCGGCCGTGAGCAGTACTTC	CASSLEVSSGREQYF
TRBV28	TRBJ1-3	NA	NA	TGTGCCAGCAGATACAGGGCGCGCTCTGGAAACACCATATATTTT	CASRYRARSGNTIYF
TRBV3-1/TRBV3-2	TRBJ2-3	NA	once	TGTGCCAGCAGCTATAGTTCCACAGATACGCAGTATTTT	CASSYSSTDTQYF
TRBV7-6	TRBJ1-1	TRBD1	NA	TGTGCCAGCAGCCCAGAAACGGGACAGGTAAACACTGAAGCTTTCTTT	CASSPETGQVNTEAFF
TRBV7-9	TRBJ2-2	TRBD1	NA	TGTGCCAGCAGCGTGAGTAGACAGGGAGTCGGGGAGCTGTTTTTT	CASSVSRQGVGELFF
TRBV5-1	TRBJ2-3	NA	NA	TGCGCCAGCAGCACGGGACACAGCACAGATACGCAGTATTTT	CASSTGHSTDTQYF
TRBV20-1	TRBJ2-3	NA	NA	TGCAGTGCTAGTGATCGACTTAGCACAGATACGCAGTATTTT	CSASDRLSTDTQYF
TRBV28	TRBJ1-4	TRBD1	NA	TGTGCCAGCAGTGCGACAGGGAAGGGGAATGAAAAACTGTTTTTT	CASSATGKGNEKLFF
TRBV19	TRBJ2-1	NA	once	TGTGCCAGTAGTATAAAGATTCGGAATGAGCAGTTCTTC	CASSIKIRNEQFF
TRBV27	TRBJ2-7	TRBD2	NA	TGTGCCAGCAGTTTATCGACTAGCGGGAACTACGAGCAGTACTTC	CASSLSTSGNYEQYF
TRBV2	TRBJ1-3	TRBD1	NA	TGTGCCAGCAGCCGGGACAGCTATTTGGCCGGAAACACCATATATTTT	CASSRDSYLAGNTIYF
TRBV7-9	TRBJ2-1	TRBD2	NA	TGTGCCAGCAGCTTAGGGGCTAGCGGGAGGGTAGGCTCCTACAATGAGCAGTTCTTC	CASSLGASGRVGSYNEQFF
TRBV3-1/TRBV3-2	TRBJ2-1	TRBD2	NA	TGTGCCAGCAGCCACATTGGGACTAGCGGGAGTAATGAGCAGTTCTTC	CASSHIGTSGSNEQFF
TRBV19	TRBJ1-2	TRBD1	few	TGTGCCAGTAGTACTCAGGGGGCGCTTAATGGCTACACCTTC	CASSTQGALNGYTF
TRBV19	TRBJ1-1	NA	NA	TGTGCCAGTAGTAGACTACAGGGTCGGAACACTGAAGCTTTCTTT	CASSRLQGRNTEAFF
TRBV28	TRBJ1-2	TRBD1	NA	TGTGCCAGCAGTTGGGGACAGGGGGCTAACTATGGCTACACCTTC	CASSWGQGANYGYTF
TRBV7-9	TRBJ1-4	TRBD1	NA	TGTGCCAGCAGCCCGCGACAGGGATCGACTAATGAAAAACTGTTTTTT	CASSPRQGSTNEKLFF
TRBV29-1	TRBJ2-3	TRBD2	NA	TGCAGCGTTGAAGCCCGGCTAGCGGGAGGGCCGGATACGCAGTATTTT	CSVEARLAGGPDTQYF
TRBV5-1	TRBJ1-6	TRBD1	NA	TGCGCCAGCAGCTTGGCCGGACAGGGGTTTTCACCCCTCCACTTT	CASSLAGQGFSPLHF
TRBV28	TRBJ1-6	NA	NA	TGTGCCACCTATGGCGGGCTTTCACCCCTCCACTTT	CATYGGLSPLHF
TRBV19	TRBJ2-6	TRBD1	NA	TGTGCCAGTAGTATAGGGGACAGGGGGCGCGCTGGGGCCAACGTCCTGACTTTC	CASSIGDRGRAGANVLTF
TRBV18	TRBJ2-2	NA	NA	TGTGCCAGCTCACTCGACGGGATTACCGGGGAGCTGTTTTTT	CASSLDGITGELFF
TRBV7-2	TRBJ2-7	TRBD1	NA	TGTGCCAGCAGCTTAGGTCCGCAGGGGGCCTACGAGCAGTACTTC	CASSLGPQGAYEQYF
TRBV6-4	TRBJ1-6	TRBD1	NA	TGTGCCAGCAGGGAGGGACAGAACAATTCACCCCTCCACTTT	CASREGQNNSPLHF
TRBV6-5	TRBJ2-7	TRBD1	few	TGTGCCAGCAGCCGCGGACAGGCGTCCTACGAGCAGTACTTC	CASSRGQASYEQYF
TRBV4-1	TRBJ2-5	TRBD2	NA	TGCGCCAGCAGCCAAGACCGCGGGAGGGGCGGGGAGACCCAGTACTTC	CASSQDRGRGGETQYF
TRBV6-5	TRBJ2-7	TRBD2	NA	TGTGCCAGCAGTTACTCGACTAGCGGGATCTTCGAGCAGTACTTC	CASSYSTSGIFEQYF
TRBV5-1	TRBJ2-3	NA	once	TGCGCCAGCAGCAGCCTTGGGGTAGCGGTAAGCACAGATACGCAGTATTTT	CASSSLGVAVSTDTQYF
TRBV2	TRBJ2-2	TRBD2	NA	TGTGCCAGCACTTCCCGGGGGACTAGCGGAACCGGGGAGCTGTTTTTT	CASTSRGTSGTGELFF
TRBV28	TRBJ2-1	TRBD2	NA	TGTGCCAGCACCCGTGGCGGGAGGGCCCTCAATGAGCAGTTCTTC	CASTRGGRALNEQFF
TRBV29-1	TRBJ1-2	TRBD1	NA	TGCAGCGTCCTGCTGACAGGGGTTCTTGGCTACACCTTC	CSVLLTGVLGYTF